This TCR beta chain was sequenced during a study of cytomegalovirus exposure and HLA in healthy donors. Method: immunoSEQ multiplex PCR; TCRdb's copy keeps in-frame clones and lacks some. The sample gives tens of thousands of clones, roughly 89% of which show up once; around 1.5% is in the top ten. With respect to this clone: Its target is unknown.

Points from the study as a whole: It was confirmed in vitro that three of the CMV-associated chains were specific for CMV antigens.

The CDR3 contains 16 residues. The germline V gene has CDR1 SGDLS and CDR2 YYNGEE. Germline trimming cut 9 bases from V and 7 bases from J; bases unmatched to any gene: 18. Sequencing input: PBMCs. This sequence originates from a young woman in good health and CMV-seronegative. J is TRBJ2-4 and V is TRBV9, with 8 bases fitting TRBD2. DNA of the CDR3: TGTGCCAACGTTCTCCGGGAGGGCCGATCCCGGAACATTCAGTACTTC. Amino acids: CANVLREGRSRNIQYF. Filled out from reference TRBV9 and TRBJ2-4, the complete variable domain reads DSGVTQTPKHLITATGQRVTLRCSPRSGDLSVYWYQQSLDQGLQFLIQYYNGEERAKGNILERFSAQQFPDLHSELNLSSLELGDSALYFCANVLREGRSRNIQYFGAGTRLSVL.